The next 20 T cell receptor beta chains were all read from a single sample in a study of blood T cells in healthy people across ages. The use of a sample-barcoded 5' primer and a J-beta primer mix characterized a second PCR of roughly 6 to 11 cycles. TCRdb ran MiXCR on the 5' RACE reads and lists one entry per CDR3 protein. The data hold about 640,000 distinct CDR3 sequences, with 40% to 45% observed a single time. Sequencing input: blood. The origin of the receptors is an elderly man in good health.

The V and J genes are TRBV6-5 and TRBJ2-1, with 9 bases fitting TRBD1. The DNA matches TRBJ2-7 better at its end, which makes the J call doubtful. The CDR3 loop spans 15 amino acids. CDR1 and CDR2 from the germline V gene are MNHEY and SVGAGI. The CDR3 loop is CASSENRGLKNEQYF. The DNA of the CDR3 is TGTGCCAGCAGTGAGAACAGGGGGCTCAAGAATGAGCAGTACTTC.

The chain joins TRBV28 to TRBJ1-6; 8 bases line up with TRBD1. With 7 bases clipped from V and 4 bases from J, the junction kept 6 bases outside the gene matches. This CDR3 region has 15 residues. Germline V gene lookup returns CDR1 MDHEN and CDR2 SYDVKM. The CDR3 nucleotides are TGTGCCAGCACTGACAGGGGAGGTTATAATTCACCCCTCCACTTT. It is translated as CASTDRGGYNSPLHF.

The J gene is TRBJ1-1, the V gene TRBV6-5; 10 bases map to TRBD1. V gave up 8 bases and J gave up 4 bases; unmatched junction bases: 10. The CDR3 has 15 amino acids. CDR1 is MNHEY and CDR2 is SVGAGI in the germline V gene. The CDR3 is CASEPGQGISTEAFF. The CDR3 DNA reads as TGTGCCAGCGAACCGGGACAGGGGATATCCACTGAAGCTTTCTTT.

The chain has TRBV6-5 and TRBJ1-2, with 9 nucleotides matching TRBD1. Germline V gene lookup returns CDR1 MNHEY and CDR2 SVGAGI. There are 15 residues in the CDR3. V trimming: 5 bases; J trimming: 7 bases; junction bases outside the gene matches: 11. The CDR3 here is CASSQSAGQGSGYTF. The CDR3 DNA sequence: TGTGCCAGCAGTCAATCCGCCGGACAGGGGTCTGGCTACACCTTC.

Comment on this clonotype: A much larger clonotype is one base distant, so this may be a read error. This chain uses TRBV6-2 or TRBV6-3 with TRBJ2-5; 8 bases line up with TRBD1. Per the germline V gene, CDR1 is MNHEY and CDR2 is SVGEGT. J lost 11 bases, V lost 2 bases, and 13 bases had no gene match. This CDR3 is built from 15 residues. CDR3 nucleotide sequence: TGTGCCAGCAGTTACGGAGCAGGGGGCTACAATGAGCAGTACTTC. This codes for CASSYGAGGYNEQYF.

This chain uses TRBV7-9 with TRBJ2-7; TRBD1 might be the D (6 bases). The V gene lost 2 bases and the J gene lost 5 bases, with 13 bases spanning the gap. Per the germline V gene, CDR1 is SEHNR and CDR2 is FQNEAQ (reference sequence). The CDR3 length is 14 residues. The DNA of the CDR3 is TGTGCCAGCAGCTTATATACAGGGTGGGACGAGCAGTACTTC. Translating gives CASSLYTGWDEQYF.

V and J are TRBV4-1 and TRBJ1-4, with D possibly TRBD1 on 5 matching bases. The V gene's germline CDR1 is MGHRA and CDR2 YSYEKL. V lost 1 base and J 1 base, leaving 19 bases between the germline ends. The CDR3 loop spans 19 amino acids. The CDR3 sequence: CASSQGPGVMRGTNEKLFF. CDR3 in DNA: TGCGCCAGCAGCCAAGGTCCGGGAGTCATGAGGGGAACTAATGAAAAACTGTTTTTT.

The J gene is TRBJ1-2, the V gene TRBV20-1; TRBD1 might be the D (6 bases). CDR1 is DFQATT, CDR2 SNEGSKA, per germline (reference sequence). The CDR3 runs to 15 residues. The V end lost 4 bases, the J end lost 2 bases, and 17 bases lay between the germline ends. This CDR3 is CSATRSGGFNYGYTF. The CDR3 DNA is TGCAGTGCTACTAGGTCCGGGGGCTTCAACTATGGCTACACCTTC.

V is TRBV6-2 or TRBV6-3 and J is TRBJ2-7; a weak D match, TRBD2 (6 bases). Trimming took off 6 bases at V and 0 bases at J, with 18 bases between the two ends. The germline V gene encodes CDR1 MNHEY and CDR2 SVGEGT. CDR3 length: 16 residues. The CDR3 DNA is TGTGCCAGCAGACCCTACCGTAGCGGAGACTCCTACGAGCAGTACTTC. Translation gives CASRPYRSGDSYEQYF.

The table lists this clonotype with a few counts. The rearrangement uses TRBV6-1 and TRBJ1-1; no clear D. The CDR3 is 14 amino acids. Germline V gene lookup returns CDR1 MNHNS and CDR2 SASEGT. Trimming took 3 bases from V and 5 from J, leaving 13 bases between them. The CDR3 DNA reads as TGTGCCAGCAGTGAGTCCGGGCGAGGAACTGAAGCTTTCTTT. Its translation: CASSESGRGTEAFF.

V is TRBV6-2 or TRBV6-3 and J is TRBJ2-3; unclear D gene. Germline CDR1 reads MNHEY; CDR2 reads SVGEGT. There are 13 residues in the CDR3. V shed 1 base and J shed 9 bases, with 11 bases lying between them. The DNA of the CDR3 is TGTGCCAGCAGTTACTTCGGGTTACCCACGCAGTATTTT. Translation gives CASSYFGLPTQYF.

The chain has TRBV28 and TRBJ2-4, with TRBD1 matching over 10 bases. The CDR3 extends over 15 amino acids. Trimming removed 2 bases from V and 5 bases from J; junction bases left unmatched: 3. Germline V gene sequence: CDR1 MDHEN, CDR2 SYDVKM. CDR3: CASSLQGTGENIQYF. CDR3 in DNA: TGTGCCAGCAGTTTACAGGGGACAGGGGAAAACATTCAGTACTTC.

This chain uses TRBV20-1 with TRBJ2-3; D call uncertain. The germline CDR1 and CDR2 sequences are DFQATT and SNEGSKA (reference sequence). The CDR3 sequence is 16 residues long. The ends were cut back, 3 bases at V and 0 bases at J, with 16 bases in the middle. CDR3 coding DNA: TGCAGTGCTAGCTACGGAGAGGAAGGCAGCACAGATACGCAGTATTTT. Translation gives CSASYGEEGSTDTQYF.

This clonotype has a handful of counts. CDR3: CASSEAEGRSSPLHF. The CDR3 coding sequence is TGTGCCAGCAGTGAAGCAGAGGGGAGGTCTTCACCCCTCCACTTT. This chain connects TRBV25-1 to TRBJ1-6; D possibly corresponds to TRBD1 (5 bases). Looked up from germline, CDR1 is MGHDK and CDR2 is SYGVNS. The CDR3 runs to 15 residues. The V end was cut by 2 bases, the J end by 9 bases, with 14 bases between. The variable domain in full, with the rest retrieved from reference TRBV25-1 and TRBJ1-6, is EADIYQTPRYLVIGTGKKITLECSQTMGHDKMYWYQQDPGMELHLIHYSYGVNSTEKGDLSSESTVSRIRTEHFPLTLESARPSHTSQYLCASSEAEGRSSPLHFGNGTRLTVT.

Notes on this clonotype: At one end, the junction sequence differs from germline, possibly due to a read error. CDR3 loop: CSTSLLRDTQYF. CDR3 DNA sequence: TGCAGTACTAGCCTACTCAGAGATACGCAGTATTTT. The chain is built from TRBV20-1 and TRBJ2-3; D perhaps matches TRBD2 (6 bases). This CDR3 region has 12 residues. Germline CDR1 DFQATT, CDR2 SNEGSKA (reference sequence).

This clonotype was detected a few times. The chain carries TRBV11-2 and TRBJ2-1, with a weak D call TRBD2 (7 bases). Germline-derived CDR1 and CDR2 are SGHAT and FQNNGV. V dropped 5 bases and J dropped 7 bases, with 18 bases sitting between them. The length of the CDR3 is 15 residues. The CDR3 nucleotides are TGTGCCAGCAGCCCGGCGAGGGGGGGATTGAATGAGCAGTTCTTC. It yields the protein CASSPARGGLNEQFF. Full variable domain (rest looked up from reference TRBV11-2 and TRBJ2-1): EAGVAQSPRYKIIEKRQSVAFWCNPISGHATLYWYQQILGQGPKLLIQFQNNGVVDDSQLPKDRFSAERLKGVDSTLKIQPAKLEDSAVYLCASSPARGGLNEQFFGPGTRLTVL.

This clonotype turned up a few times. This chain uses TRBV18 with TRBJ2-7; D uncertain. Per germline, CDR1 KGHSH and CDR2 LQKENI. V was trimmed by 2 bases and J by 5 bases, leaving 16 bases between them. This CDR3 contains 15 residues. The CDR3, as DNA: TGTGCCAGCTCACCAAGGGCGCAGGTGTCCCACGAGCAGTACTTC. Its protein is CASSPRAQVSHEQYF.

This chain uses TRBV12-3 or TRBV12-4 with TRBJ2-2, with a tentative D call TRBD1 (6 bases). The CDR3 runs 14 residues. The V end was cut by 8 bases, the J end by 0 bases, with 10 bases between. For the CDR3, the DNA is TGTGCCAGCGAGGACAGCCCGAACACCGGGGAGCTGTTTTTT. Translated: CASEDSPNTGELFF.

To note about this clonotype: At one end the junction does not follow the germline gene, possibly because of a read error. V and J are TRBV27 and TRBJ1-2, with unresolved D. The CDR3 totals 13 residues. The germline V gene encodes CDR1 MNHEY and CDR2 SMNVEV (reference sequence). The CDR3 loop reads CASSFEGYYGNTF. DNA for the CDR3: TGTGCCAGCAGTTTCGAGGGTTACTATGGCAACACCTTC.

This chain connects TRBV20-1 to TRBJ2-7; D unresolved. The V end lost 0 bases, the J end lost 4 bases, and 16 bases lay between the germline ends. Germline assignment: CDR1 DFQATT and CDR2 SNEGSKA (reference sequence). CDR3 size: 15 residues. The CDR3 region has the DNA TGCAGTGCTAGAGACCCATCCTATCTCCAATACGAGCAGTACTTC. Protein product: CSARDPSYLQYEQYF.